This entry lists 21 T cell receptor beta chains sequenced from one sample in a study of shared clonotypes between healthy human individuals (dated by TCRdb to 2019 to 2021). CD8 naive samples were CD45RO-negative cells positively selected for CCR7, giving a CD45RA+CCR7+ population that excluded TemRA cells. The library was generated by the immunoSEQ multiplex PCR assay. TCRdb's version of the immuneACCESS table is confined to in-frame rearrangements and falls short of the full clone set. An unresolved V gene accounts for under half of the shortfall where checked; the remainder is of unknown origin. The table for this sample lists about 1,900,000 clones; approximately 95% of them were counted only once. The ten largest clonotypes hold under 1.5% of the sample. The specimen sequenced was naive CD8+ T cells sorted from blood. The cell subset or site label of this sample denotes: CD45RA+CCR7+. Source of these receptors: a man between 18 and 35 years old in good health.

V is TRBV6-5 and J is TRBJ1-1; no firm D call. Germline CDR1 is MNHEY and CDR2 is SVGAGI. Trimming took off 0 bases at V and 11 bases at J, with 16 bases between the two ends. This CDR3 contains 14 residues. This CDR3 reads CASSYSNGPLDAFF. As DNA, the CDR3 is TGTGCCAGCAGTTACTCGAATGGGCCTTTAGACGCTTTCTTT.

A remark on this clone: Other DNA variants within this sample encode the same CDR3. The chain recombines TRBV7-6 with TRBJ2-7; D possibly corresponds to TRBD1 (6 bases). V lost 5 bases to trimming and J lost 4 bases, with 12 bases between them. In germline, CDR1 is SGHVS, CDR2 FNYEAQ. The CDR3 is 13 residues long. The CDR3 DNA is TGTGCCAGCAGCCCGGGACAAGGTTACGAGCAGTACTTC. Its translation: CASSPGQGYEQYF.

This chain links TRBV5-4 with TRBJ2-7; possibly TRBD1 for D (6 bases). V was clipped by 0 bases and J by 0 bases, with 10 bases between them. CDR1 and CDR2 from the germline V gene are SGHNT and YYREEE (reference sequence). The CDR3 runs to 15 residues. CDR3 amino acids: CASSLGTGLSYEQYF. DNA for the CDR3: TGTGCCAGCAGCTTGGGAACAGGGCTCTCCTACGAGCAGTACTTC.

This chain connects TRBV4-1 to TRBJ2-1; 8 bases line up with TRBD2. In germline, CDR1 is MGHRA, CDR2 YSYEKL. The ends lost 2 bases at V and 0 bases at J; junction bases unmatched: 3. This CDR3 comprises 16 residues. CDR3 bases: TGCGCCAGCAGCCAACGAGCGGGGGACTCCTACAATGAGCAGTTCTTC. Translation: CASSQRAGDSYNEQFF.

The rearrangement links TRBV28 to TRBJ2-2; 11 positions match TRBD2. CDR1 and CDR2 (germline): MDHEN, SYDVKM. The V and J ends lost 3 bases and 5 bases, in that order; junction bases with no gene match: 8. This CDR3 is 17 amino acids long. The CDR3 reads CASSFSRLAGRTGELFF. The CDR3 region has the DNA TGTGCCAGCAGTTTTTCAAGACTAGCGGGGAGGACCGGGGAGCTGTTTTTT.

This clone has only one observation. The same CDR3 arises from other DNA sequences in this sample as well. J is TRBJ2-7 and V is TRBV6-1, with a weak D call TRBD2 (6 bases). CDR1 and CDR2 (germline): MNHNS, SASEGT. Trimming left V 3 bases short and J 1 base short, with 7 bases between. The CDR3 runs 13 residues. This chain's CDR3 is CASSDGGSYEQYF. CDR3 sequence (DNA): TGTGCCAGCAGTGACGGAGGGTCCTACGAGCAGTACTTC.

The chain couples TRBV11-2 to TRBJ2-5; TRBD1 might be the D (8 bases). The CDR3 loop spans 13 amino acids. V was shortened by 3 bases and J by 10 bases, with 15 bases between the two germline ends. The V gene's germline CDR1 is SGHAT and CDR2 FQNNGV. This chain's CDR3 is CASSFSTGGDQYF. The CDR3 bases are TGTGCCAGCAGCTTTAGTACAGGGGGGGACCAGTACTTC.

The V gene is TRBV7-6, the J gene TRBJ2-2, with 7 bases lining up with TRBD1. The CDR3 length is 15 residues. Germline trimming cut 4 bases from V and 6 bases from J; bases unmatched to any gene: 8. Germline assignment: CDR1 SGHVS and CDR2 FNYEAQ. The CDR3 region is CASSSFDREPGELFF. CDR3 nucleotides: TGTGCCAGCAGCTCCTTTGACAGGGAACCCGGGGAGCTGTTTTTT.

This clone was found a few times. The chain couples TRBV2 to TRBJ1-2; no definite D call. CDR3 size: 15 residues. Germline CDR1 reads SNHLY; CDR2 reads FYNNEI. V was shortened by 0 bases and J by 8 bases, with 16 bases between the two germline ends. The CDR3 here is CASSEAPGSRFGYTF. The CDR3 DNA reads TGTGCCAGCAGTGAAGCCCCCGGCTCAAGATTCGGCTACACCTTC.

The CDR3 protein is CSVVTAVSSYNEQFF. The CDR3 DNA is TGCAGCGTTGTAACAGCGGTTAGCTCCTACAATGAGCAGTTCTTC. The chain carries TRBV29-1 and TRBJ2-1; weak D call: TRBD2 (5 bases). The germline CDR1 and CDR2 sequences are SQVTM and ANQGSEA. V gave up 4 bases and J gave up 0 bases, with 13 bases separating them. This CDR3 has 15 amino acids.

This sequence joins TRBV13 and TRBJ2-1; no firm D call. V was trimmed by 4 bases and J by 0 bases, leaving 4 bases between them. The CDR3 totals 13 residues. Germline CDR1 and CDR2: PRHDT and FYEKMQ (reference sequence). Written as DNA, the CDR3 is TGTGCCAGCAGCTGGTCCTCCTACAATGAGCAGTTCTTC. This sequence encodes CASSWSSYNEQFF.

This clone has just one count. The chain recombines TRBV4-1 with TRBJ1-1; tentatively, D is TRBD1 (6 bases). This CDR3 spans 14 amino acids. Germline V lookup: CDR1 MGHRA, CDR2 YSYEKL. The V gene lost 5 bases and the J gene lost 5 bases, with 15 bases spanning the gap. CDR3 bases: TGCGCCAGCAGCTACTCGGACCAGGGGACTGAAGCTTTCTTT. Its protein product is CASSYSDQGTEAFF.

CDR3 loop: CASSSAGTKNIQYF. CDR3 coding DNA: TGTGCCAGCAGCTCCGCAGGGACCAAAAACATTCAGTACTTC. The chain is built from TRBV11-2 and TRBJ2-4; D might be TRBD1 (5 bases). Germline CDR1 SGHAT, CDR2 FQNNGV. This CDR3 spans 14 amino acids. V was clipped by 4 bases and J by 2 bases, with 9 bases between them.

J is TRBJ2-7 and V is TRBV28; no clear D. This CDR3 spans 14 amino acids. The V and J ends lost 0 bases and 0 bases respectively, with 6 bases between them. The germline gives CDR1 MDHEN, CDR2 SYDVKM. The CDR3 bases are TGTGCCAGCAGTTTATGGGCAGACTCCTACGAGCAGTACTTC. As protein: CASSLWADSYEQYF.

For the CDR3, the DNA is TGTGCCAGCAGCTTTCTCCCCAGATATGGCTACACCTTC. Its protein product is CASSFLPRYGYTF. The V gene is TRBV11-3, the J gene TRBJ1-2, with D unresolved. CDR1 SGHNT and CDR2 YENEEA come from the germline V gene. V was shortened by 3 bases and J by 5 bases, with 10 bases between the two germline ends. CDR3 length equals 13 residues.

The rearrangement links TRBV27 to TRBJ2-7, with TRBD1 matching over 11 bases. The junction had 7 bases not matched to a gene; V was cut back by 1 base and J by 5 bases. Germline lookup yields CDR1 MNHEY and CDR2 SMNVEV (reference sequence). The CDR3 is 16 amino acids. The CDR3: CASSLYGDRGINEQYF. CDR3 sequence (DNA): TGTGCCAGCAGTTTATATGGGGACAGGGGGATAAACGAGCAGTACTTC.

This clone was counted once. Distinct nucleotide sequences in the sample also encode this CDR3. The V gene is TRBV5-1, the J gene TRBJ2-7; D is ambiguous. CDR1 and CDR2 (germline): SGHRS, YFSETQ. The V end lost 0 bases, the J end lost 5 bases, and 6 bases lay between the germline ends. The CDR3 is 12 amino acids. CDR3: CASSLVGDEQYF. The CDR3 DNA is TGCGCCAGCAGCTTGGTCGGAGACGAGCAGTACTTC.

Points on this clone: The junction and the germline gene differ at one end; a read error may be behind it. The genes are TRBV9 and TRBJ2-7, with D possibly being TRBD1 or TRBD2 (5 bases each). The CDR3 totals 15 residues. Germline V gene sequence: CDR1 SGDLS, CDR2 YYNGEE. In DNA, the CDR3 is TGTGCCAGCAGCGCGTCGGGGACCCTATCCTCCGAGCAGTACTTC. It encodes CASSASGTLSSEQYF.

The chain carries TRBV7-9 and TRBJ1-1; 7 bases are shared with TRBD1. Unmatched junction bases numbered 10, after V lost 5 bases and J lost 4 bases. The CDR3 runs to 15 residues. Germline CDR1 reads SEHNR; CDR2 reads FQNEAQ (reference sequence). The CDR3 loop reads CASSNPPRGVTEAFF. The CDR3 region has the DNA TGTGCCAGCAGCAACCCCCCCAGGGGGGTCACTGAAGCTTTCTTT.

The V call is TRBV5-1, the J call TRBJ2-7; TRBD2 matches 7 bases. The CDR3 is 12 residues long. From germline, CDR1 is SGHRS and CDR2 YFSETQ. V lost 7 bases to trimming and J lost 6 bases; unmatched junction nucleotides: 7. Here the CDR3 reads CASGTTSVEQYF. The CDR3 nucleotides are TGCGCCAGCGGAACTACTAGCGTCGAGCAGTACTTC.

This rearrangement joins TRBV28 to TRBJ1-3; D unclear. V lost 5 bases and J lost 2, with 13 bases in between. This CDR3 contains 15 residues. Germline V gene data show CDR1 as MDHEN and CDR2 as SYDVKM. CDR3 region: CASSLSVGTGNTIYF. CDR3 coding DNA: TGTGCCAGCAGTCTTAGTGTAGGGACTGGAAACACCATATATTTT.